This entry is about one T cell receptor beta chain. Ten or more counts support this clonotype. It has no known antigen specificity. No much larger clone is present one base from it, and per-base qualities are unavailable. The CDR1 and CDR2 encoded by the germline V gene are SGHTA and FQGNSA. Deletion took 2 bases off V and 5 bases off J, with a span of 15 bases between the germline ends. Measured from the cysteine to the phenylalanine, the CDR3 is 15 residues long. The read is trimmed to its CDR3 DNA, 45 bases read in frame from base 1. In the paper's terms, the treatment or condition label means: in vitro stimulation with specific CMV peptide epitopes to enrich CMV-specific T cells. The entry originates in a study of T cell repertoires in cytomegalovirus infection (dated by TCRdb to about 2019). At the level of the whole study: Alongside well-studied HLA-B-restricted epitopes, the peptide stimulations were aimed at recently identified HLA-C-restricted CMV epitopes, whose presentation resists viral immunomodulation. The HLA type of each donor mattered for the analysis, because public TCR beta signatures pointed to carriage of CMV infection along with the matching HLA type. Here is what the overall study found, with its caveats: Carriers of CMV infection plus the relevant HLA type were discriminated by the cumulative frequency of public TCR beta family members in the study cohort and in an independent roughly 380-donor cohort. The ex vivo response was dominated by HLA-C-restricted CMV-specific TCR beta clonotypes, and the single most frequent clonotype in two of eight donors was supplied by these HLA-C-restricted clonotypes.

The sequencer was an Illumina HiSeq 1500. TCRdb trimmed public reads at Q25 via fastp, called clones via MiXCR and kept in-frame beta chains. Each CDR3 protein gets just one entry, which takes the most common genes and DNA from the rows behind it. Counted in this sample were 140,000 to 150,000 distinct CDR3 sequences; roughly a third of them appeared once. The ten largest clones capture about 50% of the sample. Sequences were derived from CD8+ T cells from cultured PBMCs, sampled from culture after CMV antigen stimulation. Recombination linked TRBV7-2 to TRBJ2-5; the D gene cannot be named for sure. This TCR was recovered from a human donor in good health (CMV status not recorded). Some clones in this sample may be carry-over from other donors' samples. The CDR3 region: CASSLRTQVVETQYF. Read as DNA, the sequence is TGTGCCAGCAGCTTAAGAACCCAGGTTGTGGAGACCCAGTACTTC.